The clone carrying this T cell receptor (beta chain) has a handful of counts. The time point was: newly diagnosed GD, antithyroid drugs for less than 3 months. PBMC RNA was the source of the TCR library. The data are from a study of regulatory T cells in long-lasting Graves disease. The CDR3 sequence is 14 residues long. The ends were cut back, 1 base at V and 3 bases at J, with 10 bases in the middle. Germline CDR1 reads LNHDA; CDR2 reads SQIVND (reference sequence). Combining iRepertoire HTBI primers with Arm-PCR of CDR3 regions, the authors built TCR beta libraries. TCRdb re-derived calls from the multiplex PCR reads in MiXCR, one entry per CDR3 protein. The data contain 580,000 or so distinct CDR3 sequences, 15% to 20% of them singletons. This same sample was also taken into another study, of T cells in Graves' hyperthyroidism and ophthalmopathy. From that second work: The study defined stable Graves' hyperthyroidism as no ophthalmopathy progression within 18 months. A first-round RT-PCR of the TCR CDR3 used the HTBI primer set.

The source was peripheral blood mononuclear cells (PBMCs), collected at new diagnosis, from a patient treated with antithyroid drugs. This receptor was taken from a man aged 18 to 29 with Graves disease. The chain has TRBV19 and TRBJ2-7, with D possibly matching TRBD2 (5 bases). The CDR3 here is CASSIVGSNYEQYF. The CDR3 DNA is TGTGCCAGTAGTATAGTAGGGAGTAACTACGAGCAGTACTTC. Complete variable domain (other parts from reference TRBV19 and TRBJ2-7): DGGITQSPKYLFRKEGQNVTLSCEQNLNHDAMYWYRQDPGQGLRLIYYSQIVNDFQKGDIAEGYSVSREKKESFPLTVTSAQKNPTAFYLCASSIVGSNYEQYFGPGTRLTVT.